One sample yielded the 24 T cell receptor beta chains listed below, sequenced in a study of naive CD8 T cells in extremely preterm neonates. Sequencing used immunoSEQ multiplex PCR; TCRdb keeps in-frame clones, though not all of them. The table has approximately 5,200 clones, approximately 97% seen once. Sample: naive CD8+ T cells from blood. These receptors were obtained from a human donor in good health.

The rearrangement uses TRBV4-3 and TRBJ1-2, with D perhaps TRBD1 (6 bases). V was shortened by 4 bases and J by 4 bases, with 16 bases between the two germline ends. Germline CDR1 and CDR2: LGHNA and YSLEER. This CDR3 region has 15 residues. CDR3 sequence (DNA): TGCGCCAGCAGCCCCACCTGGGGGGGCGGCTATGGCTACACCTTC. Protein product: CASSPTWGGGYGYTF.

The V and J genes are TRBV15 and TRBJ2-1; 16 bases align to TRBD2. The germline V gene encodes CDR1 LNHNV and CDR2 YYDKDF (reference sequence). This CDR3 is built from 20 residues. Trimming at V came to 2 bases and at J to 7 bases, leaving 14 bases not matched to a gene. The CDR3 loop reads CATSRTAWGGLAGGMNEQFF. CDR3 sequence (DNA): TGTGCCACCAGCAGAACCGCCTGGGGGGGACTAGCGGGGGGGATGAATGAGCAGTTCTTC.

The chain recombines TRBV27 with TRBJ1-2, with TRBD1 matching over 7 bases. V was pared by 5 bases and J by 4 bases, with 10 bases of the junction left unmatched. Germline V gene sequence: CDR1 MNHEY, CDR2 SMNVEV (reference sequence). This CDR3 region has 15 residues. CDR3 protein: CASSPAGRGFYGYTF. The CDR3 bases are TGTGCCAGCAGTCCTGCGGGCAGGGGGTTCTATGGCTACACCTTC.

The chain joins TRBV4-3 to TRBJ1-1; no firm D call. V lost 2 bases to trimming and J lost 4 bases, with 11 bases between them. Per germline, CDR1 LGHNA and CDR2 YSLEER. The CDR3 runs 14 residues. This CDR3 is CASSQFSGTTEAFF. Here the CDR3 DNA reads TGCGCCAGCAGCCAATTTAGCGGAACCACTGAAGCTTTCTTT.

The chain uses TRBV27 and TRBJ1-1; D ambiguous. This CDR3 is built from 12 residues. Deletions cut 5 bases from V and 1 base from J, with 5 bases between. Germline V gives CDR1 MNHEY, CDR2 SMNVEV (reference sequence). CDR3 coding DNA: TGTGCCAGCAGTCCCGGGAACACTGAAGCTTTCTTT. Protein: CASSPGNTEAFF.

This chain joins TRBV5-1 and TRBJ1-1; D remains unclear. Looked up from germline, CDR1 is SGHRS and CDR2 is YFSETQ. The length of the CDR3 is 13 residues. Trimming removed 1 base at V and 10 bases at J, with 14 bases between. This chain's CDR3 is CASSLYSAGLAFF. CDR3 DNA: TGCGCCAGCAGCTTGTATTCCGCGGGGTTAGCTTTCTTT. The full variable domain, in which reference TRBV5-1 and TRBJ1-1 provide the parts outside the CDR3, is KAGVTQTPRYLIKTRGQQVTLSCSPISGHRSVSWYQQTPGQGLQFLFEYFSETQRNKGNFPGRFSGRQFSNSRSEMNVSTLELGDSALYLCASSLYSAGLAFFGQGTRLTVV.

The chain joins TRBV10-2 to TRBJ1-2; D is unclear. The germline CDR1 and CDR2 sequences are WSHSY and SAAADI. The CDR3 totals 13 residues. V was pared by 6 bases and J by 6 bases, with 14 bases between. The CDR3 sequence is CASSNSWVDGYTF. CDR3 DNA sequence: TGCGCCAGCAGCAACAGCTGGGTCGATGGCTACACCTTC.

V and J are TRBV5-1 and TRBJ2-7, with a weak D call TRBD1 (5 bases). V shed 4 bases and J shed 6 bases, with 8 bases lying between them. The CDR3 extends over 11 amino acids. Germline V gene lookup returns CDR1 SGHRS and CDR2 YFSETQ. DNA of the CDR3: TGCGCCAGCAGCCAAGACAGCGAGCAGTACTTC. It codes for CASSQDSEQYF.

V usage is TRBV11-2 and J usage is TRBJ1-6, with 8 bases identical to TRBD1. CDR3 length equals 18 residues. The ends lost 5 bases at V and 6 bases at J; junction bases unmatched: 15. Germline CDR1 reads SGHAT; CDR2 reads FQNNGV. This chain's CDR3 is CASSIWTGRKPRNSPLHF. Here the CDR3 DNA reads TGTGCCAGCAGCATATGGACAGGGCGAAAGCCCCGTAATTCACCCCTCCACTTT.

The chain joins TRBV13 to TRBJ2-2, with D maybe TRBD2 (7 bases). Germline V lookup: CDR1 PRHDT, CDR2 FYEKMQ (reference sequence). The germline V and J ends were trimmed by 3 bases and 6 bases, with 17 bases remaining between them. This CDR3 comprises 16 residues. The CDR3 nucleotides read TGTGCCAGCAGCTTCGGGGAGGGGACAAGACCCGGGGAGCTGTTTTTT. Its translation: CASSFGEGTRPGELFF.

The chain has TRBV29-1 and TRBJ1-1; D gene uncertain. Germline V CDR1 and CDR2: SQVTM, ANQGSEA. The CDR3 totals 11 residues. Trimming left V 5 bases short and J 0 bases short, with 4 bases between. The CDR3 sequence is CSVYMNTEAFF. The CDR3 nucleotides read TGCAGCGTTTATATGAACACTGAAGCTTTCTTT.

This clone was counted a single time. The gene calls are TRBV4-3 and TRBJ1-2; 12 bases line up with TRBD1. This CDR3 has 17 amino acids. CDR1 is LGHNA, CDR2 YSLEER, per germline. Losses at the gene ends were 0 bases for V and 4 bases for J; bases not matched to a gene: 6. The CDR3 loop reads CASSQDRGTGGFYGYTF. The CDR3 DNA sequence: TGCGCCAGCAGCCAAGACCGGGGGACAGGGGGCTTCTATGGCTACACCTTC.

This rearrangement joins TRBV11-2 to TRBJ2-7, with 8 positions matching TRBD1. Germline CDR1 is SGHAT and CDR2 is FQNNGV. V gave up 3 bases and J gave up 4 bases; unmatched junction bases: 5. The CDR3 has 14 residues. The CDR3 protein is CASSLTGAVYEQYF. The CDR3, as DNA: TGTGCCAGCAGCTTGACAGGGGCGGTTTACGAGCAGTACTTC. Filled out from reference TRBV11-2 and TRBJ2-7, the complete variable domain reads EAGVAQSPRYKIIEKRQSVAFWCNPISGHATLYWYQQILGQGPKLLIQFQNNGVVDDSQLPKDRFSAERLKGVDSTLKIQPAKLEDSAVYLCASSLTGAVYEQYFGPGTRLTVT.

The CDR3 loop reads CASSLYGGGELFF. CDR3 DNA sequence: TGTGCCAGCAGCTTATACGGGGGCGGGGAGCTGTTTTTT. The chain carries TRBV7-8 and TRBJ2-2; a possible D gene is TRBD2 (6 bases). Deletions cut 2 bases from V and 7 bases from J, with 8 bases between. In germline, CDR1 is SGHVS, CDR2 FQNEAQ. This CDR3 has 13 residues.

The V call is TRBV7-2, the J call TRBJ1-1; the D is unclear. From germline, CDR1 is SGHTA and CDR2 FQGNSA. Trimming stripped 5 bases from V and 2 bases from J, with 9 bases between. The CDR3 sequence is 13 residues long. The CDR3 sequence is CASSPPVNTEAFF. In DNA form, the CDR3 reads TGTGCCAGCAGCCCTCCGGTTAACACTGAAGCTTTCTTT.

CDR3 bases: TGTGCCAGCAGCCGCATTCCTCTAGAAACTAGCACAGATACGCAGTATTTT. It is translated as CASSRIPLETSTDTQYF. The chain joins TRBV11-2 to TRBJ2-3, with D hard to call. Germline V CDR1 and CDR2: SGHAT, FQNNGV. The CDR3 extends over 17 amino acids. The ends were cut back, 5 bases at V and 0 bases at J, with 18 bases in the middle.

V gene TRBV7-8 combines with J gene TRBJ2-7; 10 nucleotides line up with TRBD1. The CDR3 length is 18 residues. Germline loops: CDR1 SGHVS, CDR2 FQNEAQ. J was trimmed by 4 bases and V by 1 base; bases with no gene match: 13. CDR3 sequence (DNA): TGTGCCAGCAGCTTAGTATCTGACAGGGGGCTTCGTGGGTACGAGCAGTACGTC. It yields the protein CASSLVSDRGLRGYEQYV.

The rearrangement joins TRBV7-9 to TRBJ2-1; D is tentatively TRBD1 or TRBD2 (5 bases each). Germline V lookup: CDR1 SEHNR, CDR2 FQNEAQ (reference sequence). This CDR3 contains 16 residues. The V gene lost 4 bases and the J gene lost 0 bases, with 13 bases spanning the gap. CDR3 amino acids: CASSSADTSSYNEQFF. CDR3 nucleotide sequence: TGTGCCAGCAGCTCAGCGGACACGAGCTCCTACAATGAGCAGTTCTTC. The complete variable domain, with remaining parts taken from reference TRBV7-9 and TRBJ2-1, reads DTGVSQNPRHKITKRGQNVTFRCDPISEHNRLYWYRQTLGQGPEFLTYFQNEAQLEKSRLLSDRFSAERPKGSFSTLEIQRTEQGDSAMYLCASSSADTSSYNEQFFGPGTRLTVL.

This clone was detected only once. The genes are TRBV7-2 and TRBJ2-5; D uncertain. Germline assignment: CDR1 SGHTA and CDR2 FQGNSA. Trimming removed 1 base from V and 3 bases from J, with 12 bases in between. This CDR3 is 15 amino acids long. DNA for the CDR3: TGTGCCAGCAGCTTAGGTGGCCCTCCAGAAGAGACCCAGTACTTC. It specifies CASSLGGPPEETQYF.

The chain uses TRBV27 and TRBJ1-2; no reliable D call. Germline CDR1 MNHEY, CDR2 SMNVEV (reference sequence). The CDR3 length is 14 residues. Trimming stripped 4 bases from V and 3 bases from J, with 12 bases between. In nucleotides, the CDR3 is TGTGCCAGCAGTTCCGCACTAAACTACTATGGCTACACCTTC. As protein: CASSSALNYYGYTF.

V and J are TRBV9 and TRBJ1-2, with TRBD1 matching 8 bases. The length of the CDR3 is 14 residues. Looked up from germline, CDR1 is SGDLS and CDR2 is YYNGEE. J gave up 5 bases and V 3 bases, and 6 bases lay outside the gene matches. The CDR3, as DNA: TGTGCCAGCAGCGGGACAGGGTCGGGATATGGCTACACCTTC. Protein: CASSGTGSGYGYTF.

The V and J genes are TRBV28 and TRBJ2-4; 11 bases are a match to TRBD1. V trimming: 5 bases; J trimming: 0 bases; junction bases outside the gene matches: 9. Germline V gene lookup returns CDR1 MDHEN and CDR2 SYDVKM. This CDR3 has 18 residues. CDR3 in amino acids: CASSRWTGGGRAKNIQYF. The CDR3 DNA is TGTGCCAGCAGTCGCTGGACAGGGGGCGGGAGAGCCAAAAACATTCAGTACTTC. The full variable domain, rest sourced from reference TRBV28 and TRBJ2-4, is DVKVTQSSRYLVKRTGEKVFLECVQDMDHENMFWYRQDPGLGLRLIYFSYDVKMKEKGDIPEGYSVSREKKERFSLILESASTNQTSMYLCASSRWTGGGRAKNIQYFGAGTRLSVL.

V and J are TRBV6-1 and TRBJ2-5; D is unresolved. This CDR3 contains 13 residues. Germline assignment: CDR1 MNHNS and CDR2 SASEGT. Trimming pared 3 bases from V and 1 base from J, leaving 6 bases between. In DNA form, the CDR3 reads TGTGCCAGCAGTGAGTGGGCCCAAGAGACCCAGTACTTC. Translation gives CASSEWAQETQYF.

The chain employs TRBV27 and TRBJ2-2; D possibly corresponds to TRBD2 (6 bases). The CDR3 extends over 17 amino acids. Trimming took off 0 bases at V and 0 bases at J, with 11 bases between the two ends. Germline loops: CDR1 MNHEY, CDR2 SMNVEV (reference sequence). CDR3 in DNA: TGTGCCAGCAGTTTATCTACCAGGGAGGCGAACACCGGGGAGCTGTTTTTT. Translating gives CASSLSTREANTGELFF.